These T cell receptor beta chains were read from a single sample in a study of graft-versus-host responses after intestinal transplantation. These receptors have no known antigen. Assay: immunoSEQ multiplex PCR; the TCRdb copy retains only in-frame clones and omits some. The table lists tens of thousands of clones, around nine tenths of them singletons. Sequences were derived from unstimulated CD8+ T cells sorted from spleen or lymph node cells, sampled before intestinal transplant. The receptors were gathered from a human donor who received an intestinal transplant. CDR3s include the opening cysteine and the closing phenylalanine or tryptophan. The D gene is left open where the match is weak. Clone size is shown for a subset of rows, as once, few, many or a class of expanded clone.

v_call	d_call	clone_size	j_call	cdr3_aa	cdr3_nt
TRBV9	.	once	TRBJ2-3	CASSVEPSETDTQYF	TGTGCCAGCAGCGTAGAGCCTAGCGAAACAGATACGCAGTATTTT
TRBV12-5	TRBD1	.	TRBJ1-5	CASGDPTGVQPQHF	TGTGCTAGTGGTGACCCGACAGGGGTACAGCCCCAGCATTTT
TRBV27	.	.	TRBJ1-1	CASSTLTANTEAFF	TGTGCCAGCAGTACCCTGACAGCGAACACTGAAGCTTTCTTT
TRBV4-1	TRBD1	.	TRBJ1-3	CASSPWTGNAGNTIYF	TGCGCCAGCAGCCCCTGGACAGGCAACGCTGGAAACACCATATATTTT
TRBV9	TRBD1	few	TRBJ2-7	CASSPQGQGAYEQYF	TGTGCCAGCAGCCCCCAAGGACAGGGCGCCTACGAGCAGTACTTC
TRBV27	.	.	TRBJ2-7	CASSSTEEADYEQYF	TGTGCCAGCAGTAGCACAGAGGAGGCCGACTACGAGCAGTACTTC
TRBV30	.	.	TRBJ2-2	CAWRPQGRAGELFF	TGTGCCTGGAGACCCCAGGGGAGAGCCGGGGAGCTGTTTTTT
TRBV30	.	.	TRBJ1-1	CAWSLLPEAFF	TGTGCCTGGAGCCTACTCCCTGAAGCTTTCTTT
TRBV19	TRBD2	.	TRBJ2-5	CATGGGIGETQYF	TGTGCCACGGGAGGGGGGATCGGAGAGACCCAGTACTTC
TRBV5-1	.	.	TRBJ2-1	CASSLAPSSYNEQFF	TGCGCCAGCAGCTTGGCACCCAGCTCCTACAATGAGCAGTTCTTC
TRBV5-3	TRBD2	.	TRBJ2-7	CARSLGRLAGNYEQYF	TGTGCCAGAAGCTTGGGGAGGCTAGCGGGGAACTACGAGCAGTACTTC
TRBV27	TRBD1	.	TRBJ1-6	CASSTGVPSPLHF	TGTGCCAGCAGTACAGGGGTCCCTTCACCCCTCCACTTT
TRBV13	TRBD1	.	TRBJ2-2	CASSLEGQGVAGELFF	TGTGCCAGCAGCCTGGAGGGACAGGGTGTCGCCGGGGAGCTGTTTTTT
TRBV4-3	TRBD1	.	TRBJ1-6	CASSPGTGVSPLHF	TGCGCCAGCAGCCCAGGGACAGGGGTTTCACCCCTCCACTTT
TRBV27	TRBD1	.	TRBJ2-3	CASSWSGGTDTQYF	TGTGCCAGCAGCTGGTCAGGGGGAACAGATACGCAGTATTTT
TRBV9	TRBD1	.	TRBJ1-1	CASSLGTGNTEAFF	TGTGCCAGCAGCCTAGGGACAGGGAACACTGAAGCTTTCTTT
TRBV27	.	few	TRBJ1-2	CASGHAPGGYGYTF	TGTGCCAGCGGCCACGCCCCGGGGGGCTATGGCTACACCTTC
TRBV7-2	TRBD1	once	TRBJ2-5	CASSSLGTAQETQYF	TGTGCCAGCAGCTCGTTAGGGACAGCTCAAGAGACCCAGTACTTC
TRBV4-1	TRBD2	.	TRBJ2-7	CASSQVHPFHGRYYEQYF	TGCGCCAGCAGCCAAGTCCACCCCTTTCACGGGAGGTATTACGAGCAGTACTTC
TRBV7-9	.	.	TRBJ1-1	CASSPPQHTEAFF	TGTGCCAGCAGCCCCCCACAGCACACTGAAGCTTTCTTT
TRBV19	TRBD1	.	TRBJ1-1	CASSPYRDRENTEAFF	TGTGCCAGTAGTCCGTACCGGGACAGGGAGAACACTGAAGCTTTCTTT
TRBV16	TRBD1	.	TRBJ1-2	CASSPRPQGIFYGYTF	TGTGCCAGCAGCCCCCGCCCACAGGGGATATTTTATGGCTACACCTTC
TRBV6-5	.	.	TRBJ2-5	CASSLDTGRETQYF	TGTGCCAGCAGTTTGGACACAGGGAGAGAGACCCAGTACTTC
TRBV28	TRBD1	.	TRBJ2-5	CASSLYFAGGEETQYF	TGTGCCAGCAGCTTATACTTTGCAGGGGGCGAAGAGACCCAGTACTTC
TRBV5-1	TRBD1	.	TRBJ2-1	CASSLLAGGDEQFF	TGCGCCAGCAGCTTGCTAGCAGGGGGCGATGAGCAGTTCTTC
TRBV4-3	TRBD2	.	TRBJ2-5	CASSPGTSTSGETQYF	TGCGCCAGCAGCCCCGGGACTAGTACCTCAGGGGAGACCCAGTACTTC